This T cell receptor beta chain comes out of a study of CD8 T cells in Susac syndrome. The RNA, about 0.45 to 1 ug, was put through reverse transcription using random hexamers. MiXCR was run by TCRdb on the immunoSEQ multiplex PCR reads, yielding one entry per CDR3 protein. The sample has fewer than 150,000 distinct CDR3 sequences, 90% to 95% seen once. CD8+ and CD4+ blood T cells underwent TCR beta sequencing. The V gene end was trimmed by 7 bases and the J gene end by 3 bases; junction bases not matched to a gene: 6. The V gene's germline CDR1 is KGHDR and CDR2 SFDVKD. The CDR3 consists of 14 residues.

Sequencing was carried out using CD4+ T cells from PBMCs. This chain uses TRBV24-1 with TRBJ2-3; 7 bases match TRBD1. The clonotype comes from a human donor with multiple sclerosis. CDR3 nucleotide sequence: TGTGCCACCAGCCGACAGGGAGTAACAGATACGCAGTATTTT. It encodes CATSRQGVTDTQYF.